Listed below are T cell receptor beta chains from one sample, sequenced in a study of CD8+ T cells in alopecia areata. Assay used: immunoSEQ multiplex PCR; TCRdb lists only in-frame clones, some missing. The table lists about 200,000 clones, just under 65% of them singletons, with approximately 1.3% in the top ten. Sequenced here: CD4+ T cells sorted from blood, sampled at week 49, from a patient treated with tofacitinib. Receptors were obtained from a human donor with alopecia areata. Each CDR3 is given with its conserved first and last residue. The D gene is left open where the match is weak. Some rows have no size entry. The others give once, few or many, or a class for an expanded clone.

NA	TRBV5-6	NA	TRBJ1-2	CASSLVGDGYTF	TGTGCCAGCAGCTTGGTAGGGGATGGCTACACCTTC
NA	TRBV15	NA	TRBJ2-3	CATSRDTGWDTQYF	TGTGCCACCAGCAGAGATACGGGATGGGATACGCAGTATTTT
NA	TRBV5-1	NA	TRBJ2-2	CAGAATPRDTGELFF	TGCGCTGGTGCGGCTACTCCGAGGGACACCGGGGAGCTGTTTTTT
NA	TRBV30	NA	TRBJ2-7	CAWSAQTVTYEQYF	TGTGCCTGGAGTGCACAGACAGTTACCTACGAGCAGTACTTC
NA	TRBV29-1	NA	TRBJ2-7	CSVASGRYEQYF	TGCAGCGTTGCATCAGGGAGGTACGAGCAGTACTTC
NA	TRBV13	NA	TRBJ2-7	CASSFEGNSRYEQYF	TGTGCCAGCAGCTTCGAGGGGAACAGCCGATACGAGCAGTACTTC
NA	TRBV14	NA	TRBJ2-6	CASSIQAGANVLTF	TGTGCCAGCAGCATCCAGGCCGGGGCCAACGTCCTGACTTTC
few	TRBV29-1	TRBD1	TRBJ1-1	CSVDLGQGARTEAFF	TGCAGCGTTGATCTAGGACAGGGGGCGCGTACTGAAGCTTTCTTT
NA	TRBV2	NA	TRBJ1-6	CASTGNYNSPLHF	TGTGCCAGCACAGGGAACTATAATTCACCCCTCCACTTT
NA	TRBV7-3	NA	TRBJ2-3	CASSLLGRRGSTDTQYF	TGTGCCAGCAGCTTATTAGGAAGGAGGGGAAGCACAGATACGCAGTATTTT
NA	TRBV30	NA	TRBJ2-5	CAWSQTEQETQYF	TGTGCCTGGAGTCAGACAGAGCAAGAGACCCAGTACTTC
NA	TRBV6-5	NA	TRBJ2-3	CATQRPGEGDTQYF	TGTGCCACGCAGCGGCCAGGGGAGGGAGATACGCAGTATTTT
NA	TRBV10-1	NA	TRBJ2-5	CASSDVSGTQYF	TGCGCCAGCAGTGATGTATCAGGGACCCAGTACTTC